The source of this T cell receptor beta chain is a study of T cell repertoires in cytomegalovirus infection. Overall study: Public TCR beta signatures marked donors with CMV infection and the matching HLA.

TCRdb reprocessed the reads with MiXCR, giving one entry per CDR3 protein. The sample has fewer than 550,000 distinct CDR3 sequences, 16% seen once; the top ten hold 24%. In this sample, this clonotype turned up many times. No antigen is known for it. Study-wide points: Cumulative frequency of public TCR beta families picked out carriers of CMV plus the relevant HLA. In two of eight donors, the top clonotype was HLA-C-restricted CMV-specific.

The V gene lost 5 bases and the J gene lost 2 bases, with 16 bases spanning the gap. Per the germline V gene, CDR1 is SEHNR and CDR2 is FQNEAQ (reference sequence). The CDR3 spans 15 residues. The sequencing sample was made of CD8+ T cells from PBMCs. This TCR was recovered from a human donor in good health (CMV status not recorded). Some clones in this sample may be carry-over from other donors' samples. The genes are TRBV7-9 and TRBJ2-7, with D perhaps TRBD2 (6 bases). CDR3 loop: CASSDDLARTYEQYF. The CDR3 nucleotides are TGTGCCAGCAGCGATGACCTAGCGCGTACCTACGAGCAGTACTTC.